Listed here are 12 T cell receptor beta chains from one sample, sequenced in a study of OX40 agonist ivuxolimab in advanced cancers. Profiling relied on immunoSEQ multiplex PCR, and the TCRdb table lists in-frame clones only, not all of them. The sample records tens of thousands of clones, 93% being singletons. The source was CD4+ or CD8+ T cells sorted from blood, collected in a trial of the OX40 agonist ivuxolimab. Every receptor here comes from an adult with an advanced solid tumor such as melanoma, head and neck, liver or kidney cancer.

This chain uses TRBV7-6 with TRBJ1-1, with 7 bases aligning to TRBD1. J lost 6 bases, V lost 1 base, and 5 bases had no gene match. CDR3 length equals 14 residues. In germline, CDR1 is SGHVS, CDR2 FNYEAQ. The DNA for the CDR3 is TGTGCCAGCAGCTTAGTAGGGGGCGCGCCTGAAGCTTTCTTT. Translation: CASSLVGGAPEAFF.

In DNA form, the CDR3 reads TGCGCCAGCAGCTTGTCTGATACGCAGTATTTT. The encoded protein is CASSLSDTQYF. The chain has TRBV5-1 and TRBJ2-3, with D hard to call. Germline CDR1 reads SGHRS; CDR2 reads YFSETQ. The CDR3 is made up of 11 amino acids. The V end was cut by 1 base, the J end by 6 bases, with 3 bases between.

The rearrangement links TRBV5-5 to TRBJ2-5; D is undetermined. The V gene's germline CDR1 is SGHKS and CDR2 YYEKEE (reference sequence). V was shortened by 3 bases and J by 4 bases, with 10 bases between the two germline ends. This CDR3 is built from 13 residues. CDR3 DNA: TGTGCCAGCAGCTCGCGGCCCGGAGAGACCCAGTACTTC. Translating gives CASSSRPGETQYF. The entire variable domain, with the rest obtained from reference TRBV5-5 and TRBJ2-5, is as follows: DAGVTQSPTHLIKTRGQQVTLRCSPISGHKSVSWYQQVLGQGPQFIFQYYEKEERGRGNFPDRFSARQFPNYSSELNVNALLLGDSALYLCASSSRPGETQYFGPGTRLLVL.

The chain carries TRBV30 and TRBJ1-2; D gene uncertain. V lost 0 bases and J 8 bases, leaving 16 bases between the germline ends. The CDR3 is 14 residues long. Germline CDR1 GTSNPN, CDR2 SVGIG (reference sequence). CDR3 loop: CAWSVIPGRLGYTF. The CDR3 DNA follows: TGTGCCTGGAGTGTAATCCCCGGACGGCTCGGCTACACCTTC. Complete variable domain (other parts from reference TRBV30 and TRBJ1-2): SQTIHQWPATLVQPVGSPLSLECTVEGTSNPNLYWYRQAAGRGLQLLFYSVGIGQISSEVPQNLSASRPQDRQFILSSKKLLLSDSGFYLCAWSVIPGRLGYTFGSGTRLTVV.

The rearrangement links TRBV4-1 to TRBJ1-4; D remains ambiguous. The V and J ends lost 4 bases and 8 bases respectively, with 14 bases between them. Germline V gene sequence: CDR1 MGHRA, CDR2 YSYEKL. The CDR3 contains 14 residues. The CDR3 sequence: CASSLPGGEEKLFF. The CDR3 DNA follows: TGCGCCAGCAGCCTTCCGGGAGGAGAGGAAAAACTGTTTTTT.

The chain has TRBV5-6 and TRBJ2-3; TRBD2 agrees at 12 bases. Germline V gives CDR1 SGHDT, CDR2 YYEEEE. The CDR3 spans 17 residues. J was trimmed by 2 bases and V by 6 bases; bases with no gene match: 10. CDR3 residues: CASTGGLAGQPTDTQYF. CDR3 nucleotides: TGTGCCAGCACCGGAGGACTAGCGGGACAGCCCACAGATACGCAGTATTTT.

The chain joins TRBV4-1 to TRBJ2-7; D is ambiguous. The V end was cut by 4 bases, the J end by 0 bases, with 13 bases between. CDR1 is MGHRA and CDR2 is YSYEKL in the germline V gene. This CDR3 is built from 15 residues. This chain's CDR3 is CASSLHASSSYEQYF. The CDR3 DNA sequence: TGCGCCAGCAGCCTACATGCATCTAGCTCCTACGAGCAGTACTTC.

The gene calls are TRBV2 and TRBJ1-1, with a tentative D call TRBD1 (5 bases). The CDR3 runs to 15 residues. Germline CDR1 and CDR2: SNHLY and FYNNEI. Trimming removed 6 bases from V and 0 bases from J, with 14 bases in between. The DNA for the CDR3 is TGTGCCAGCAGCCTCGGCGGGGGAATGAACACTGAAGCTTTCTTT. Amino acids: CASSLGGGMNTEAFF.

This clone was recorded once. V and J are TRBV5-1 and TRBJ2-3, with a weak D call TRBD1 (5 bases). V lost 4 bases, J lost 0 bases, and 18 bases lay in between. Germline V lookup: CDR1 SGHRS, CDR2 YFSETQ. The CDR3 totals 17 residues. The CDR3: CASSLGQISSSTDTQYF. The CDR3 DNA reads TGCGCCAGCAGCCTTGGACAAATCTCATCCAGCACAGATACGCAGTATTTT.

The chain joins TRBV25-1 to TRBJ1-2; D uncertain. Trimming took 6 bases from V and 1 from J, leaving 12 bases between them. The CDR3 sequence is 14 residues long. CDR1 MGHDK and CDR2 SYGVNS come from the germline V gene. The CDR3 sequence is CASSGRQINYGYTF. As DNA, the CDR3 is TGTGCCAGCAGCGGTAGACAAATTAACTATGGCTACACCTTC.

The chain employs TRBV9 and TRBJ2-7; 10 bases fit TRBD2. Germline-derived CDR1 and CDR2 are SGDLS and YYNGEE. V was pared by 3 bases and J by 4 bases, with 10 bases of the junction left unmatched. The CDR3 extends over 16 amino acids. For the CDR3, the DNA is TGTGCCAGCAGCGCCTCCTTAGCGGGGGGCCCATACGAGCAGTACTTC. This sequence encodes CASSASLAGGPYEQYF.

The chain combines TRBV28 with TRBJ2-7; 10 positions agree with TRBD2. V was clipped by 4 bases and J by 4 bases; unmatched bases: 7. CDR1 and CDR2 from the germline V gene are MDHEN and SYDVKM. CDR3 length: 15 residues. The CDR3 region has the DNA TGTGCCAGCAGTTCCGTTATAGCGGGGGGTTACGAGCAGTACTTC. It yields the protein CASSSVIAGGYEQYF. The full variable domain, completed using reference TRBV28 and TRBJ2-7, is DVKVTQSSRYLVKRTGEKVFLECVQDMDHENMFWYRQDPGLGLRLIYFSYDVKMKEKGDIPEGYSVSREKKERFSLILESASTNQTSMYLCASSSVIAGGYEQYFGPGTRLTVT.